This T cell receptor (beta chain) stems from a study of T-cell memory formation after mild COVID-19 (dated by TCRdb to 2020 to 2023). Notes on the research overall: TCR sequence clusters from the two donors were found to be largely donor specific. In a couple of donors, T-cell clones that expanded and contracted after mild COVID-19 were tracked by sequencing TCRalpha and TCRbeta repertoires over time. The cohort was made up of two young adult volunteers, one female and one male, who were previously healthy.

About this clonotype itself: Its specific antigen is unknown. No base quality values were provided; no much bigger clone lies one nucleotide off.

Ficoll-Paque density gradient centrifugation was used to isolate PBMCs. General findings and caveats noted by the study authors: SARS-CoV-2 specificity of the second-wave clones peaking on day 37 was not confirmed. Contracting CD4+ clones turned up mainly in the CM and EM memory subsets, whereas EMRA was where CD8+ clones were enriched. Only a couple of mild cases were covered in the study, and larger cohorts including severe cases with pre-infection samples were considered necessary. The detection of some responding clones in pre-infection memory suggests that pre-existing cross-reactive memory T cells joined the SARS-CoV-2 response. Clones contracting from day 15 to 85 had balanced CD4/CD8 phenotypes, while a second wave expanding from day 15 to 37 was biased towards CD4+.

The instrument given in TCRdb is Illumina NovaSeq 6000. TCRalpha and TCRbeta cDNA libraries were constructed by 5'RACE with constant-segment primers, with sample barcodes and unique molecular identifiers being introduced. Trizol reagent was used to extract RNA from every sample. Library amplification was performed in two PCR steps, and a second sample barcode and Illumina TruSeq adapters were introduced in the second step. The libraries were sequenced on an Illumina NovaSeq using 2 x 150 bp paired-end reads. The study's own analysis went as follows. Demultiplexing of reads and collapsing into UMI-guided consensus sequences were performed with migec v1.2.7. With mixcr v2.1.11, UMI consensuses were aligned to TRA and TRB V and J templates and assembled into clonotypes. Expanded or contracted clonotypes were those called significant by both edgeR and NoisET, with noise models trained on biological replicates. For edgeR calls, the cutoffs were a false discovery rate-adjusted p below 0.01 and a log2 fold-change threshold of 1. As an exploratory analysis of dynamics, PCA with hierarchical clustering was applied to max-normalized trajectories of the 1000 most abundant clonotypes. Each responding clone was given a CD4 or CD8 phenotype based on the CD4+ and CD8+ repertoires, which had been sequenced separately. TCRdb reprocessing: public reads trimmed at Q25 with fastp, clones called with MiXCR, in-frame beta chains kept. Each entry merges the rows of one CDR3 protein and shows their most common DNA and genes. The authors' filters were not applied to this entry. The sample has over 60,000 distinct CDR3 sequences on record, around 15% of them singletons. Clones ranked in the top ten supply 31% of the sample.

The clonotype comes from an adult woman who had mild COVID-19 (a few samples of this study predate the infection). The sample titles of this study are shuffled in the database, so cell type and time point are left out; the donor was told from shared clones. The specimen was PBMCs or a T cell subset sorted from them (not recorded which).

Read as DNA, the sequence is TGTGCCAGCAGCTCCGACCCGGAGGATGAGCAGTTCTTC. This sequence encodes CASSSDPEDEQFF. Rearrangement joined TRBV7-9 to TRBJ2-1, with TRBD2 perhaps the D gene, on 5 matching bases. V sheds 4 bases and J sheds 8 bases, leaving 12 bases between their ends. According to the germline V gene (reference sequence), CDR1 reads SEHNR and CDR2 reads FQNEAQ. Taken from cysteine to phenylalanine, the CDR3 has 13 residues. The sequence is cut down to CDR3 DNA, 39 bases in frame from base 1.